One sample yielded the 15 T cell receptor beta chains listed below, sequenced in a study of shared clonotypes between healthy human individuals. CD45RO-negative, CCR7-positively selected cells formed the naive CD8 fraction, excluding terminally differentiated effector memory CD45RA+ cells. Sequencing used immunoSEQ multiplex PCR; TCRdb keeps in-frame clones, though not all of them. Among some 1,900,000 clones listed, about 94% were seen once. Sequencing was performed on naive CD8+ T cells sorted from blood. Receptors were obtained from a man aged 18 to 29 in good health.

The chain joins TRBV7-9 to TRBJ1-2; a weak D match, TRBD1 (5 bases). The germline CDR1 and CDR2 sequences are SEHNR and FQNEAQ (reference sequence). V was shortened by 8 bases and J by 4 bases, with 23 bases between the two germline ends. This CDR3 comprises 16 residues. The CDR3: CASGSGTGGGGYGYTF. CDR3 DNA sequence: TGTGCCAGCGGGTCAGGGACGGGTGGAGGAGGCTATGGCTACACCTTC.

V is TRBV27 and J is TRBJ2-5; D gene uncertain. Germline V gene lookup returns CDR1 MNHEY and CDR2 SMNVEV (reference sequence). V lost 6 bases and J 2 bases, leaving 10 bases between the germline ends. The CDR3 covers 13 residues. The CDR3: CASSNLGQETQYF. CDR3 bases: TGTGCCAGCAGCAACTTGGGGCAAGAGACCCAGTACTTC.

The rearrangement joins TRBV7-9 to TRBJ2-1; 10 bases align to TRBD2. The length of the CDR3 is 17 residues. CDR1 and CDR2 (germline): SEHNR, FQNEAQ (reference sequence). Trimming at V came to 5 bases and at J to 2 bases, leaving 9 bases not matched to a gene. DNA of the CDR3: TGTGCCAGCAGCCCACGGGATACTAGCGGGGCCTACAATGAGCAGTTCTTC. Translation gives CASSPRDTSGAYNEQFF.

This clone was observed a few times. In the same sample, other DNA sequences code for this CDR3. The CDR3 loop reads CASSLDSYEQYF. Written as DNA, the CDR3 is TGTGCCAGCAGCTTGGACAGCTACGAGCAGTACTTC. The rearrangement joins TRBV11-2 to TRBJ2-7, with a tentative D call TRBD1 (6 bases). The CDR3 loop spans 12 amino acids. With 3 bases removed from V and 3 bases from J, the gap between germline ends came to 6 bases. Germline CDR1 reads SGHAT; CDR2 reads FQNNGV.

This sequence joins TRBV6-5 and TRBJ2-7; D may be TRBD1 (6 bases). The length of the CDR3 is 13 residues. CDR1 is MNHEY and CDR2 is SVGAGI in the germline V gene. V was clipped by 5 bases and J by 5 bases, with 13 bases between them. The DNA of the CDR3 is TGTGCCAGCAGTCCCGCAGGGGCCAACGAGCAGTACTTC. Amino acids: CASSPAGANEQYF.

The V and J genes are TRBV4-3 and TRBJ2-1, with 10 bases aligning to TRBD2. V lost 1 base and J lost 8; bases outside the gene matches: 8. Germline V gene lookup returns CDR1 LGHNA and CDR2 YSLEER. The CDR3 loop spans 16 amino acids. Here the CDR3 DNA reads TGCGCCAGCAGCCAAGTCAGCGGGAGGGCCAGTTATGAGCAGTTCTTC. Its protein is CASSQVSGRASYEQFF.

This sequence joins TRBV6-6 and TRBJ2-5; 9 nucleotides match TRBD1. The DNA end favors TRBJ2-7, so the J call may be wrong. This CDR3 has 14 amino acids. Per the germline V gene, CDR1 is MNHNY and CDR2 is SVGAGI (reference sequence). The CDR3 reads CASEIGTGSDEQYF. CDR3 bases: TGTGCCAGCGAAATAGGGACAGGGTCCGACGAGCAGTACTTC.

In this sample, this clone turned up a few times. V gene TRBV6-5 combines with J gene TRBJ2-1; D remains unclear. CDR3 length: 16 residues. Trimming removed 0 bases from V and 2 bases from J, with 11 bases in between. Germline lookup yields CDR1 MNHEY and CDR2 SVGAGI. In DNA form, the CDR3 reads TGTGCCAGCAGTTACTCTTCTAGTGATCCCTACAATGAGCAGTTCTTC. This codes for CASSYSSSDPYNEQFF.

Here the CDR3 DNA reads TGTGCCAGCAGCGCCCACACAGCGGCCCCATACTTC. This encodes CASSAHTAAPYF. The chain couples TRBV5-6 to TRBJ2-7; a possible D gene is TRBD2 (5 bases). The CDR3 is 12 amino acids. Germline V lookup: CDR1 SGHDT, CDR2 YYEEEE. Trimming took 4 bases from V and 13 from J, leaving 18 bases between them.

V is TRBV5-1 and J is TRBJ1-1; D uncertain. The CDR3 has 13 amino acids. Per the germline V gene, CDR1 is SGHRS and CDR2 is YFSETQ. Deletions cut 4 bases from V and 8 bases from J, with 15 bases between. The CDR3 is CASSEGQLLEAFF. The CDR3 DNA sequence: TGCGCCAGCAGCGAAGGCCAGCTGTTGGAAGCTTTCTTT.

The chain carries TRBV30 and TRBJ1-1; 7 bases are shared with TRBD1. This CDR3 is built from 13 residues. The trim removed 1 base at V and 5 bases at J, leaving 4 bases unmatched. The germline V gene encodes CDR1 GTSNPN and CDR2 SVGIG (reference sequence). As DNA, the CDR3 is TGTGCCTGGAGTGCATTACAGGGGACTGAAGCTTTCTTT. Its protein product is CAWSALQGTEAFF. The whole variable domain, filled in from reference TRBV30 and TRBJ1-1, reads SQTIHQWPATLVQPVGSPLSLECTVEGTSNPNLYWYRQAAGRGLQLLFYSVGIGQISSEVPQNLSASRPQDRQFILSSKKLLLSDSGFYLCAWSALQGTEAFFGQGTRLTVV.

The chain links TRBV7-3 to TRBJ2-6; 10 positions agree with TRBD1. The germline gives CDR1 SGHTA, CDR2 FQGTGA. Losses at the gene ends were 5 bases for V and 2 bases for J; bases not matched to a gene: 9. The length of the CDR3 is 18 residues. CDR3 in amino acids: CASSPDRGLFAGANVLTF. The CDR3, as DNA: TGTGCCAGCAGCCCCGACAGGGGGCTTTTCGCTGGGGCCAACGTCCTGACTTTC.

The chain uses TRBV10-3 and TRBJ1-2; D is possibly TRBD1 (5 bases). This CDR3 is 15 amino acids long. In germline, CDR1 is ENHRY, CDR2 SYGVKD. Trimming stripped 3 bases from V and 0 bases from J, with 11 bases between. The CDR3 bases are TGTGCCATCAGTGACGGGACGGACGCTAACTATGGCTACACCTTC. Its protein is CAISDGTDANYGYTF.

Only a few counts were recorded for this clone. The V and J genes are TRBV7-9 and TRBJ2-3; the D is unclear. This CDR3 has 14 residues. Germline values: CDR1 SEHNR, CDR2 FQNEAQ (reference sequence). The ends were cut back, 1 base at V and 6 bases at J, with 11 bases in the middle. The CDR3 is CASSLVAGEDTQYF. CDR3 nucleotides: TGTGCCAGCAGCTTAGTGGCAGGCGAGGATACGCAGTATTTT.

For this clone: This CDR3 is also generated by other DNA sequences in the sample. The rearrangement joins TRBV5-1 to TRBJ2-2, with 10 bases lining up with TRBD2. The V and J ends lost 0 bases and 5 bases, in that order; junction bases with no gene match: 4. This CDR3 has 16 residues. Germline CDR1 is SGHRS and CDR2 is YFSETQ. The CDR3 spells CASSLASGSLTGELFF. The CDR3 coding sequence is TGCGCCAGCAGCTTGGCTAGCGGGAGTTTAACCGGGGAGCTGTTTTTT.